This passage covers 18 T cell receptor beta chains from one sample sequenced in a study of shared clonotypes between healthy human individuals. Using immunoSEQ multiplex PCR, the repertoire was profiled, and TCRdb retains in-frame clones only, with some absent. The table includes 70,000 to 95,000 clones, under 65% detected once. The specimen was memory CD8+ T cells sorted from blood. Specified subset: CD45RO+ cells pooled with CCR7-negative TemRA cells. All receptors derive from a man aged 25-45 years in good health.

This clone was observed many times. The chain joins TRBV7-2 to TRBJ2-3, with D unresolved. Trimming removed 1 base from V and 6 bases from J, with 11 bases in between. The CDR3 covers 14 residues. From germline, CDR1 is SGHTA and CDR2 FQGNSA. In nucleotides, the CDR3 is TGTGCCAGCAGCTTAGAGGACCCCGTGGATACGCAGTATTTT. Protein sequence: CASSLEDPVDTQYF. The whole variable domain, remainder taken from reference TRBV7-2 and TRBJ2-3, is GAGVSQSPSNKVTEKGKDVELRCDPISGHTALYWYRQSLGQGLEFLIYFQGNSAPDKSGLPSDRFSAERTGGSVSTLTIQRTQQEDSAVYLCASSLEDPVDTQYFGPGTRLTVL.

The chain has TRBV30 and TRBJ1-4, with unresolved D. Germline V lookup: CDR1 GTSNPN, CDR2 SVGIG (reference sequence). CDR3 length: 14 residues. The V and J ends lost 2 bases and 6 bases respectively, with 13 bases between them. In nucleotides, the CDR3 is TGTGCCTGGAGTAGTTATCACGGAGATGAAAAACTGTTTTTT. Translation gives CAWSSYHGDEKLFF.

Concerning this clone itself: The likely explanation is a read error, given a far larger clone one base away. Other DNA sequences in the sample encode the same CDR3. The J gene is TRBJ2-2, the V gene TRBV27; D unclear. The CDR3 contains 12 residues. Germline V gene data show CDR1 as MNHEY and CDR2 as SMNVEV (reference sequence). Trimming stripped 3 bases from V and 4 bases from J, with 3 bases between. In DNA, the CDR3 is TGTGCCAGCAGTTTCAGCACCGGGGAGCTGTTTTTT. Protein sequence: CASSFSTGELFF.

The chain links TRBV7-1 to TRBJ2-1, with 7 bases fitting TRBD2. TRBV7-1 belongs to the ORF category, with a function that is uncertain. This CDR3 has 15 amino acids. V lost 4 bases, J lost 8 bases, and 11 bases stayed unmatched. Written as DNA, the CDR3 is TGTGCCAGCAGCTTCTGGGGCGGGAGTTTGGATGAGCAGTTCTTC. It encodes CASSFWGGSLDEQFF.

The chain links TRBV15 to TRBJ1-2, with unresolved D. V lost 1 base, J lost 3 bases, and 27 bases lay in between. Germline V gives CDR1 LNHNV, CDR2 YYDKDF (reference sequence). The CDR3 has 20 residues. CDR3 loop: CATSRAYLYLPGPGYYGYTF. The CDR3 bases are TGTGCCACCAGCAGAGCGTATCTCTACCTACCGGGCCCCGGCTACTATGGCTACACCTTC.

The chain is built from TRBV10-3 and TRBJ1-5; D is unclear. There are 15 residues in the CDR3. Trimming removed 2 bases at V and 4 bases at J, with 12 bases between. Germline V gene lookup returns CDR1 ENHRY and CDR2 SYGVKD. CDR3 loop: CAISELEAGNQPQHF. In nucleotides, the CDR3 is TGTGCCATCAGTGAGCTAGAGGCGGGGAATCAGCCCCAGCATTTT.

V gene TRBV25-1 combines with J gene TRBJ2-2; D tentatively fits TRBD1 or TRBD2 (5 bases each). Germline V CDR1 and CDR2: MGHDK, SYGVNS. CDR3 length: 16 amino acids. V lost 3 bases, J lost 4 bases, and 15 bases lay in between. The CDR3 region is CASSEGVRTTTGELFF. The CDR3 DNA reads TGTGCCAGCAGTGAGGGGGTACGAACAACCACCGGGGAGCTGTTTTTT. Supplemented by reference TRBV25-1 and TRBJ2-2, the full variable domain reads EADIYQTPRYLVIGTGKKITLECSQTMGHDKMYWYQQDPGMELHLIHYSYGVNSTEKGDLSSESTVSRIRTEHFPLTLESARPSHTSQYLCASSEGVRTTTGELFFGEGSRLTVL.

There are a few counts of this clone. J is TRBJ1-5 and V is TRBV28, with 10 bases fitting TRBD1. This CDR3 has 17 amino acids. The germline V gene has CDR1 MDHEN and CDR2 SYDVKM. V lost 4 bases and J lost 6; bases outside the gene matches: 12. The CDR3 here is CASSSEVDRGLGQPQHF. CDR3 coding DNA: TGTGCCAGCAGTTCTGAGGTCGACAGGGGGCTAGGTCAGCCCCAGCATTTT.

The chain employs TRBV4-1 and TRBJ2-1, with TRBD2 matching over 10 bases. This CDR3 has 17 residues. Losses at the gene ends were 2 bases for V and 0 bases for J; bases not matched to a gene: 4. Germline CDR1 reads MGHRA; CDR2 reads YSYEKL. The CDR3 DNA sequence: TGCGCCAGCAGCCAACCGGGACTAGCGATCTCCTACAATGAGCAGTTCTTC. It is translated as CASSQPGLAISYNEQFF.

The chain links TRBV2 to TRBJ2-1, with a possible D match to TRBD1 (5 bases). There are 11 residues in the CDR3. In germline, CDR1 is SNHLY, CDR2 FYNNEI. With 5 bases removed from V and 7 bases from J, the gap between germline ends came to 6 bases. The CDR3 reads CASSYRNEQFF. The CDR3 DNA follows: TGTGCCAGCAGTTACAGGAATGAGCAGTTCTTC.

The chain combines TRBV27 with TRBJ2-7; unclear D gene. The CDR3 contains 14 residues. V was clipped by 1 base and J by 5 bases, with 12 bases between them. From germline, CDR1 is MNHEY and CDR2 SMNVEV (reference sequence). CDR3 region: CASSLYPGRHEQYF. CDR3 DNA sequence: TGTGCCAGCAGTTTATACCCAGGCCGGCACGAGCAGTACTTC.

A few counts support this clone. CDR3 DNA: TGTGCCACCGGACAACCCTACGAGCAGTACTTC. As protein: CATGQPYEQYF. The V call is TRBV28, the J call TRBJ2-7; D is perhaps TRBD1 (5 bases). Germline CDR1 is MDHEN and CDR2 is SYDVKM. The CDR3 is 11 amino acids. The ends were cut back, 10 bases at V and 2 bases at J, with 9 bases in the middle.

The chain combines TRBV27 with TRBJ1-1; the match to TRBD1 covers 10 bases. The CDR3 has 15 amino acids. The V gene end was trimmed by 5 bases and the J gene end by 5 bases; junction bases not matched to a gene: 8. CDR1 and CDR2 (germline): MNHEY, SMNVEV (reference sequence). Here the CDR3 reads CASSPSDRGGTEAFF. As DNA, the CDR3 is TGTGCCAGCAGTCCATCGGACAGGGGGGGGACTGAAGCTTTCTTT.

V is TRBV25-1 and J is TRBJ2-1, with D unclear. The CDR3 has 12 residues. Between the trimmed V and J ends, which lost 4 bases and 4 bases, there was a span of 5 bases. CDR1 MGHDK and CDR2 SYGVNS come from the germline V gene. In nucleotides, the CDR3 is TGTGCCAGCAGTGGACCTTACAATGAGCAGTTCTTC. It translates to CASSGPYNEQFF.

The rearrangement links TRBV13 to TRBJ2-5; D is possibly TRBD2 (5 bases). There are 14 residues in the CDR3. V gave up 2 bases and J gave up 2 bases, with 9 bases separating them. Germline V gives CDR1 PRHDT, CDR2 FYEKMQ (reference sequence). CDR3 nucleotides: TGTGCCAGCAGCTTATCGGGATTTCAAGAGACCCAGTACTTC. It translates to CASSLSGFQETQYF.

CDR3 coding DNA: TGTGCCAGCAGTACTAGATATGGCTACACCTTC. Residues: CASSTRYGYTF. The chain is built from TRBV28 and TRBJ1-2; D is unclear. The V gene's germline CDR1 is MDHEN and CDR2 SYDVKM. V lost 5 bases and J 5 bases, leaving 6 bases between the germline ends. The CDR3 runs to 11 residues.

This clone was detected ten times or more. The chain employs TRBV15 and TRBJ2-1, with TRBD1 identical over 7 bases. Losses at the gene ends were 1 base for V and 0 bases for J; bases not matched to a gene: 12. The CDR3 runs 19 residues. CDR1 LNHNV and CDR2 YYDKDF come from the germline V gene (reference sequence). The DNA for the CDR3 is TGTGCCACCAGCAGAGCAAAAATGGGGACAGCGAGCTCCTACAATGAGCAGTTCTTC. Its protein is CATSRAKMGTASSYNEQFF.

V gene TRBV2 combines with J gene TRBJ2-1; weak D call: TRBD1 (6 bases). In germline, CDR1 is SNHLY, CDR2 FYNNEI. This CDR3 comprises 16 residues. V lost 2 bases and J lost 2, with 13 bases in between. CDR3 DNA sequence: TGTGCCAGCAGTGAATTCTCAGGGGAAGCCTACAATGAGCAGTTCTTC. It specifies CASSEFSGEAYNEQFF.